This T cell receptor beta chain was captured in a study of a mutant IDH1 vaccine in newly diagnosed glioma. Across the study: The study started vaccination 4-6 weeks after radiotherapy alone, or with temozolomide cycles. Patients previously underwent radiotherapy, temozolomide, or both, and most underwent both. Held at week 35, visit V12 was the safety follow-up, and visit V13 followed at week 47.

About this clone itself: As yet, its antigen is unknown.

The CDR3 length is 13 residues. Germline values: CDR1 MNHEY, CDR2 SVGAGI. The V end was cut by 2 bases, the J end by 0 bases, with 4 bases between. Here immunoSEQ multiplex PCR was the method, and the copy in TCRdb shows in-frame clones only, minus some. The data show 45,000 to 60,000 clones, more than 70% seen once. Time point given: week 35, safety follow-up. One vaccine dose held 300 ug of mutant IDH1 20-mer peptide and came with topical imiquimod. The specimen was PBMCs, collected from a glioma patient whose treatment included an IDH1 peptide vaccine. The rearrangement joins TRBV6-5 to TRBJ1-1; D gene ambiguous. The TCR originated in a woman aged 35 to 49 with glioma. The CDR3 sequence is CASSYNLNTEAFF. The CDR3 bases are TGTGCCAGCAGTTACAACCTGAACACTGAAGCTTTCTTT.